Below are 26 T cell receptor beta chains sequenced from a single sample in a study of T cells after yellow fever vaccination. TCRdb passed the 5' RACE reads through MiXCR, listing each CDR3 protein once. The sample holds under 350,000 distinct CDR3 sequences, about 4% seen once. The material sequenced was PBMCs, taken 5 days after the yellow fever booster vaccination. These receptors were collected from a man aged 18 to 30 who received the YFV17D yellow fever vaccine.

The chain recombines TRBV10-3 with TRBJ2-3; 10 positions agree with TRBD2. CDR3 length: 15 amino acids. The ends lost 8 bases at V and 3 bases at J; junction bases unmatched: 8. CDR1 and CDR2 (germline): ENHRY, SYGVKD. The CDR3 here is CAIALGSGGTDTQYF. CDR3 DNA: TGTGCCATCGCCCTGGGTAGCGGGGGGACAGATACGCAGTATTTT.

This chain links TRBV5-4 with TRBJ2-1, with TRBD1 as a possible D gene (5 bases). Germline values: CDR1 SGHNT, CDR2 YYREEE (reference sequence). The length of the CDR3 is 12 residues. V lost 6 bases and J 6 bases, leaving 10 bases between the germline ends. The CDR3 nucleotides are TGTGCCAGCAATCGCGACAGCAATGAGCAGTTCTTC. Its protein product is CASNRDSNEQFF.

The gene calls are TRBV4-3 and TRBJ1-5, with D maybe TRBD1 (6 bases). CDR3 length: 15 amino acids. V was trimmed by 0 bases and J by 6 bases, leaving 12 bases between them. Germline V gene lookup returns CDR1 LGHNA and CDR2 YSLEER. This CDR3 reads CASSQDARGTQPQHF. Written as DNA, the CDR3 is TGCGCCAGCAGCCAAGACGCCAGGGGCACTCAGCCCCAGCATTTT.

This clonotype was counted a few times. The V call is TRBV7-8, the J call TRBJ1-5; 10 bases map to TRBD1. CDR1 is SGHVS, CDR2 FQNEAQ, per germline. The V and J ends lost 6 bases and 15 bases, in that order; junction bases with no gene match: 8. CDR3 length: 12 amino acids. The CDR3: CASSGTGAPRHF. CDR3 in DNA: TGTGCCAGCAGTGGGACAGGGGCCCCCAGGCATTTT.

This clonotype was counted a few times. This rearrangement joins TRBV12-3 or TRBV12-4 to TRBJ2-1; D gene unclear. This CDR3 is built from 13 residues. The V and J ends lost 0 bases and 12 bases respectively, with 12 bases between them. For the CDR3, the DNA is TGTGCCAGCAGTTTAGCCCGGTTAGTAGGGCAGTTCTTC. This translates into CASSLARLVGQFF.

The rearrangement joins TRBV4-1 to TRBJ1-3, with D maybe TRBD1 (6 bases). CDR3 size: 15 residues. The germline V gene encodes CDR1 MGHRA and CDR2 YSYEKL. V was shortened by 1 base and J by 4 bases, with 11 bases between the two germline ends. In nucleotides, the CDR3 is TGCGCCAGCAGCCAAGCAGGGGCCGGGGGAAACACCATATATTTT. As protein: CASSQAGAGGNTIYF.

This clonotype was detected many times. The gene calls are TRBV5-1 and TRBJ2-5, with D tentatively TRBD1 (5 bases). CDR1 is SGHRS and CDR2 is YFSETQ in the germline V gene. V lost 0 bases to trimming and J lost 4 bases, with 16 bases between them. There are 16 residues in the CDR3. The CDR3 here is CASSLDGAGRRETQYF. The CDR3 bases are TGCGCCAGCAGCTTGGATGGGGCCGGCCGGAGAGAGACCCAGTACTTC.

V usage is TRBV7-3 and J usage is TRBJ2-3; 7 bases align to TRBD2. Germline V gene data show CDR1 as SGHTA and CDR2 as FQGTGA. The CDR3 runs 14 residues. J gave up 5 bases and V 1 base, and 3 bases lay outside the gene matches. This CDR3 is CASSLSGGVDTQYF. The CDR3 DNA sequence: TGTGCCAGCAGCTTAAGCGGGGGAGTAGATACGCAGTATTTT.

V and J are TRBV7-2 and TRBJ2-1; 8 nucleotides agree with TRBD2. Germline CDR1 and CDR2: SGHTA and FQGNSA. The CDR3 runs 17 residues. V lost 1 base, J lost 10 bases, and 15 bases stayed unmatched. CDR3 sequence reads: CASSLVRSSGGFREQFF. The CDR3 DNA sequence: TGTGCCAGCAGCTTAGTACGCTCAAGCGGGGGATTTCGGGAGCAGTTCTTC.

This clonotype came up many times. This chain uses TRBV4-2 with TRBJ2-5; 8 nucleotides match TRBD1. The V gene end was trimmed by 1 base and the J gene end by 5 bases; junction bases not matched to a gene: 3. This CDR3 has 14 amino acids. Germline V gene data show CDR1 as LGHNA and CDR2 as YNFKEQ. DNA for the CDR3: TGTGCCAGCAGCCAAGGACAGGGGCGGGAGACCCAGTACTTC. Translated, it gives CASSQGQGRETQYF.

This clonotype came up many times. The chain is built from TRBV5-1 and TRBJ1-5; 9 bases are a match to TRBD1. Trimming at V came to 4 bases and at J to 5 bases, leaving 4 bases not matched to a gene. The CDR3 is 14 amino acids. Germline lookup yields CDR1 SGHRS and CDR2 YFSETQ. CDR3: CASSPGQGHQPQHF. The CDR3 DNA is TGCGCCAGCAGCCCCGGACAGGGGCATCAGCCCCAGCATTTT.

This clonotype was found many times. CDR3 sequence: CASSYPALTNEKLFF. The CDR3 DNA reads TGTGCCAGCAGTTACCCCGCGCTAACTAATGAAAAACTGTTTTTT. V and J are TRBV6-5 and TRBJ1-4; D is unresolved. The germline gives CDR1 MNHEY, CDR2 SVGAGI. The length of the CDR3 is 15 residues. V dropped 2 bases and J dropped 1 base, with 8 bases sitting between them.

There are a few counts of this clonotype. J is TRBJ1-2 and V is TRBV6-5, with 10 bases fitting TRBD1. The germline V gene encodes CDR1 MNHEY and CDR2 SVGAGI. J was trimmed by 7 bases and V by 6 bases; bases with no gene match: 8. The CDR3 is 14 amino acids. This CDR3 is CASSKGQGRGGYTF. The CDR3 DNA follows: TGTGCCAGCAGCAAGGGACAGGGGAGAGGTGGCTACACCTTC.

V gene TRBV4-1 combines with J gene TRBJ1-5; TRBD1 might be the D (6 bases). V was trimmed by 3 bases and J by 1 base, leaving 13 bases between them. Germline assignment: CDR1 MGHRA and CDR2 YSYEKL. The length of the CDR3 is 16 residues. This chain's CDR3 is CASSQLSGASNQPQHF. The CDR3 region has the DNA TGCGCCAGCAGCCAGTTGTCGGGGGCGAGCAATCAGCCCCAGCATTTT.

This clonotype was seen a handful of times. The rearrangement links TRBV21-1 to TRBJ1-2. TRBV21-1 is marked as a pseudogene. The CDR3 runs to 17 residues. The CDR3 bases are TGTGACAATGTGGGGCAGGGCCGTTTCGGGAATTGGGATGGCTACACCTTC. Residues: CDNVGQGRFGNWDGYTF.

This clonotype was observed at least ten times. The rearrangement uses TRBV7-3 and TRBJ2-1; either TRBD1 or TRBD2 may fit D (5 bases each). V shed 6 bases and J shed 4 bases, with 13 bases lying between them. The CDR3 is 14 residues long. Germline V lookup: CDR1 SGHTA, CDR2 FQGTGA. Written as DNA, the CDR3 is TGTGCCAGCAGTTTGGGACGGTTATACAATGAGCAGTTCTTC. This sequence encodes CASSLGRLYNEQFF.

This chain connects TRBV4-1 to TRBJ1-2, with D tentatively TRBD1 (6 bases). The length of the CDR3 is 15 residues. The germline V gene encodes CDR1 MGHRA and CDR2 YSYEKL. V lost 6 bases to trimming and J lost 0 bases, with 14 bases between them. The CDR3 nucleotides are TGCGCCAGCAGGGTAAGGGACACAGCTAACTATGGCTACACCTTC. It yields the protein CASRVRDTANYGYTF.

In its sample, this clonotype was seen a few times. The J gene is TRBJ1-1, the V gene TRBV5-1; TRBD1 matches at 10 bases. The CDR3 sequence is 17 residues long. In germline, CDR1 is SGHRS, CDR2 YFSETQ. The trim removed 5 bases at V and 4 bases at J, leaving 14 bases unmatched. The CDR3 loop reads CASSPGTGASLTTEAFF. The CDR3 DNA sequence: TGCGCCAGCAGTCCCGGGACAGGGGCCTCCCTAACCACTGAAGCTTTCTTT. The full variable domain, rest sourced from reference TRBV5-1 and TRBJ1-1, is KAGVTQTPRYLIKTRGQQVTLSCSPISGHRSVSWYQQTPGQGLQFLFEYFSETQRNKGNFPGRFSGRQFSNSRSEMNVSTLELGDSALYLCASSPGTGASLTTEAFFGQGTRLTVV.

In this sample, this clonotype turned up a few times. The chain couples TRBV27 to TRBJ2-2, with D possibly matching TRBD1 (6 bases). Trimming took 3 bases from V and 3 from J, leaving 14 bases between them. Germline V gene sequence: CDR1 MNHEY, CDR2 SMNVEV (reference sequence). The CDR3 spans 16 residues. The CDR3 loop reads CASSFKGETDTGELFF. Here the CDR3 DNA reads TGTGCCAGCAGTTTTAAGGGGGAGACGGACACCGGGGAGCTGTTTTTT.

This clonotype was observed many times. The J gene is TRBJ2-3, the V gene TRBV6-5, with 10 nucleotides matching TRBD2. With 7 bases clipped from V and 4 bases from J, the junction kept 2 bases outside the gene matches. In germline, CDR1 is MNHEY, CDR2 SVGAGI. The CDR3 is 13 residues long. The CDR3 here is CASTTSGADTQYF. In DNA form, the CDR3 reads TGTGCCAGCACCACTAGCGGGGCAGATACGCAGTATTTT.

This clonotype has a handful of counts. V and J are TRBV5-5 and TRBJ2-7; no reliable D call. The CDR3 loop spans 15 amino acids. Trimming stripped 4 bases from V and 3 bases from J, with 17 bases between. CDR1 and CDR2 from the germline V gene are SGHKS and YYEKEE (reference sequence). Here the CDR3 DNA reads TGTGCCAGCAGCCTCGAAGGCCGTCTCAACTACGAGCAGTACTTC. Translating gives CASSLEGRLNYEQYF.

This rearrangement joins TRBV10-3 to TRBJ2-3, with D perhaps matching TRBD1 (5 bases). Looked up from germline, CDR1 is ENHRY and CDR2 is SYGVKD. V was clipped by 6 bases and J by 10 bases, with 11 bases between them. The CDR3 spans 11 residues. CDR3 sequence: CAISTGRAQYF. The CDR3 bases are TGTGCCATCAGCACGGGCAGGGCGCAGTATTTT.

This clonotype occurred a few times. The chain is built from TRBV29-1 and TRBJ2-5; D gene uncertain. This CDR3 has 13 amino acids. Germline-derived CDR1 and CDR2 are SQVTM and ANQGSEA. V was cut by 4 bases and J by 3 bases, with 12 bases left in between. CDR3 sequence reads: CSVAGRPKETQYF. CDR3 DNA sequence: TGCAGCGTTGCCGGCAGGCCGAAAGAGACCCAGTACTTC.

V is TRBV6-4 and J is TRBJ2-3; D might be TRBD1 or TRBD2, each matching 5 bases. The germline V and J ends were trimmed by 0 bases and 2 bases, with 9 bases remaining between them. Germline CDR1 MRHNA, CDR2 SNTAGT. CDR3 size: 15 residues. CDR3 loop: CASSDSWGNTDTQYF. The CDR3 DNA follows: TGTGCCAGCAGTGACTCATGGGGGAACACAGATACGCAGTATTTT.

Only a few counts were recorded for this clonotype. The chain's CDR3 is CSANDGMRGGQETQYF. In DNA form, the CDR3 reads TGCAGTGCTAACGACGGGATGCGGGGGGGGCAAGAGACCCAGTACTTC. This sequence joins TRBV20-1 and TRBJ2-5, with 9 bases matching TRBD2. Trimming cost V 4 bases and J 2 bases; bases outside gene matches: 11. This CDR3 has 16 amino acids. Germline CDR1 and CDR2: DFQATT and SNEGSKA (reference sequence).

This clonotype was detected many times. The chain couples TRBV28 to TRBJ2-6; D not certain. This CDR3 contains 16 residues. The germline gives CDR1 MDHEN, CDR2 SYDVKM. V lost 2 bases, J lost 2 bases, and 10 bases lay in between. DNA of the CDR3: TGTGCCAGCAGTTTAGGGTCCCCGGCTGGGGCCAACGTCCTGACTTTC. Translation: CASSLGSPAGANVLTF.